Presented here are 16 T cell receptor beta chains from one specimen sequenced in a study of blood T cells in healthy people across ages. It was with a sample-barcoded 5' primer and a J-beta primer mix that a second PCR of roughly 7 to 12 cycles was run. MiXCR, run by TCRdb on the 5' RACE reads, gives a single entry per CDR3 protein. The data show approximately 600,000 distinct CDR3 sequences, with approximately 59% seen just once and roughly 34% held by the top ten. Sequencing was carried out using blood. The receptors derive from a man aged 55 to 69 in good health.

The rearrangement joins TRBV15 to TRBJ2-3, with D possibly being TRBD2 (7 bases). Germline V CDR1 and CDR2: LNHNV, YYDKDF (reference sequence). Trimming left V 7 bases short and J 4 bases short, with 18 bases between. The CDR3 totals 15 residues. The CDR3 region has the DNA TGTGCCACCAACCACGGTGCGGGGGCGGCAGATACGCAGTATTTT. It yields the protein CATNHGAGAADTQYF.

This sequence joins TRBV10-3 and TRBJ1-2; 8 bases agree with TRBD1. Germline-derived CDR1 and CDR2 are ENHRY and SYGVKD. This CDR3 is 15 amino acids long. After removal of 2 bases from V and 2 bases from J, the junction contained 4 bases not matched to a gene. Here the CDR3 reads CAISESRQGNYGYTF. CDR3 nucleotides: TGTGCCATCAGTGAGAGCAGACAGGGGAACTATGGCTACACCTTC.

The chain has TRBV11-3 and TRBJ2-1; 11 bases agree with TRBD2. Germline V CDR1 and CDR2: SGHNT, YENEEA. V was pared by 4 bases and J by 5 bases, with 7 bases of the junction left unmatched. This CDR3 region has 16 residues. The DNA of the CDR3 is TGTGCCAGCAGCTCCACGGGACTAGCGGATCACAATGAGCAGTTCTTC. Its translation is CASSSTGLADHNEQFF.

This clonotype was counted only a few times. V and J are TRBV12-3 or TRBV12-4 and TRBJ2-3; D remains unclear. The CDR3 is 16 residues long. V shed 1 base and J shed 6 bases, with 17 bases lying between them. The CDR3 sequence is CASSLGQVPQLDTQYF. Here the CDR3 DNA reads TGTGCCAGCAGTTTAGGGCAGGTCCCCCAACTGGATACGCAGTATTTT.

This sequence joins TRBV7-7 and TRBJ2-5, with 14 bases that match TRBD2. CDR1 is SSHAT, CDR2 FNYEAQ, per germline (reference sequence). The CDR3 contains 17 residues. Trimming removed 3 bases from V and 3 bases from J; junction bases left unmatched: 6. CDR3 sequence reads: CASSFETSGGAEETQYF. In nucleotides, the CDR3 is TGTGCCAGCAGCTTCGAGACTAGCGGGGGGGCGGAAGAGACCCAGTACTTC.

The chain carries TRBV28 and TRBJ2-7; D possibly matches TRBD1 or TRBD2 (5 bases each). The CDR3 sequence is 14 residues long. The germline V gene has CDR1 MDHEN and CDR2 SYDVKM. V lost 7 bases, J lost 1 base, and 14 bases lay in between. For the CDR3, the DNA is TGTGCCAGCACCTCCGGGGACGTATCCTACGAGCAGTACTTC. This gives the protein CASTSGDVSYEQYF.

This CDR3 reads CASSTRALGTSDEQYF. CDR3 nucleotide sequence: TGCGCCAGCAGCACCCGGGCCCTAGGGACATCCGACGAGCAGTACTTC. The chain uses TRBV5-1 and TRBJ2-7; D possibly corresponds to TRBD1 (6 bases). Trimming shortened V by 4 bases and J by 5 bases, and 22 bases separated the two germline ends. This CDR3 is 16 amino acids long. The germline V gene encodes CDR1 SGHRS and CDR2 YFSETQ.

The chain combines TRBV5-1 with TRBJ1-6; maybe TRBD1 (5 bases). CDR1 SGHRS and CDR2 YFSETQ come from the germline V gene. The CDR3 totals 15 residues. Deletions cut 4 bases from V and 8 bases from J, with 16 bases between. The CDR3 protein is CASSPGTQRDSPLHF. CDR3 in DNA: TGCGCCAGCAGCCCCGGGACGCAAAGGGATTCACCCCTCCACTTT.

CDR3 loop: CSVEGGPLANEQFF. In DNA, the CDR3 is TGCAGCGTTGAGGGCGGGCCTCTAGCGAATGAGCAGTTCTTC. The chain is built from TRBV29-1 and TRBJ2-1; D might be TRBD2 (6 bases). Per the germline V gene, CDR1 is SQVTM and CDR2 is ANQGSEA. This CDR3 contains 14 residues. V lost 3 bases, J lost 7 bases, and 16 bases lay in between.

The rearrangement uses TRBV24-1 and TRBJ2-5; D assignment may be TRBD1 or TRBD2 (5 bases each). The CDR3 has 17 amino acids. The V end lost 6 bases, the J end lost 3 bases, and 22 bases lay between the germline ends. Per the germline V gene, CDR1 is KGHDR and CDR2 is SFDVKD. The CDR3 coding sequence is TGTGCCACCAGTAGCTACCGGGACCCAGGAGGCGAAGAGACCCAGTACTTC. Its translation: CATSSYRDPGGEETQYF.

This clonotype is a singleton in its sample. Germline and junction disagree at one end, which may indicate a read error. The chain employs TRBV7-8 and TRBJ2-1; unclear D gene. Per germline, CDR1 SGHVS and CDR2 FQNEAQ. The length of the CDR3 is 16 residues. This CDR3 reads CASSREVVATYNKQFF. CDR3 sequence (DNA): TGCGCCAGCAGCCGAGAGGTGGTAGCAACCTACAATAAGCAGTTCTTC.

The table lists this clonotype with many counts. Germline and junction disagree at one end, which may indicate a read error. The chain is built from TRBV5-1 and TRBJ2-5; no definite D call. Germline CDR1 and CDR2: SGHRS and YFSETQ. The CDR3 is made up of 13 amino acids. CDR3 in amino acids: CASSLRDQETQYF. The CDR3 coding sequence is TGTGCCAGCAGTTTGAGAGACCAAGAGACCCAGTACTTC.

This clonotype was detected a few times. The gene calls are TRBV29-1 and TRBJ2-5, with D perhaps being TRBD1 or TRBD2 (5 bases each). Trimming left V 7 bases short and J 3 bases short, with 15 bases between. The germline gives CDR1 SQVTM, CDR2 ANQGSEA. There are 13 residues in the CDR3. CDR3 DNA: TGCAGCGCCGCCGGGACGGCCAAAGAGACCCAGTACTTC. It specifies CSAAGTAKETQYF.

This chain joins TRBV6-5 and TRBJ2-1; 8 bases line up with TRBD1. The germline CDR1 and CDR2 sequences are MNHEY and SVGAGI. J gave up 0 bases and V 4 bases, and 11 bases lay outside the gene matches. The CDR3 is 18 residues long. CDR3 sequence reads: CASSCSSLDRGSYNEQFF. DNA of the CDR3: TGTGCCAGCAGTTGCTCTTCCCTCGACAGGGGCTCCTACAATGAGCAGTTCTTC.

This clonotype was counted only a few times. V usage is TRBV2 and J usage is TRBJ2-5, with D unresolved. Germline V gene lookup returns CDR1 SNHLY and CDR2 FYNNEI. V was trimmed by 5 bases and J by 5 bases, leaving 9 bases between them. The CDR3 is 12 amino acids. As DNA, the CDR3 is TGTGCCAGCAGTACCAGGCAGGAGACCCAGTACTTC. This codes for CASSTRQETQYF.

The chain recombines TRBV9 with TRBJ2-3; TRBD2 matches at 12 bases. CDR3 length: 16 residues. J gave up 4 bases and V 4 bases, and 7 bases lay outside the gene matches. The germline V gene encodes CDR1 SGDLS and CDR2 YYNGEE. The CDR3 DNA reads as TGTGCCAGCAGCCTTCGGACTAGCGGGGTGGCAGATACGCAGTATTTT. It specifies CASSLRTSGVADTQYF.